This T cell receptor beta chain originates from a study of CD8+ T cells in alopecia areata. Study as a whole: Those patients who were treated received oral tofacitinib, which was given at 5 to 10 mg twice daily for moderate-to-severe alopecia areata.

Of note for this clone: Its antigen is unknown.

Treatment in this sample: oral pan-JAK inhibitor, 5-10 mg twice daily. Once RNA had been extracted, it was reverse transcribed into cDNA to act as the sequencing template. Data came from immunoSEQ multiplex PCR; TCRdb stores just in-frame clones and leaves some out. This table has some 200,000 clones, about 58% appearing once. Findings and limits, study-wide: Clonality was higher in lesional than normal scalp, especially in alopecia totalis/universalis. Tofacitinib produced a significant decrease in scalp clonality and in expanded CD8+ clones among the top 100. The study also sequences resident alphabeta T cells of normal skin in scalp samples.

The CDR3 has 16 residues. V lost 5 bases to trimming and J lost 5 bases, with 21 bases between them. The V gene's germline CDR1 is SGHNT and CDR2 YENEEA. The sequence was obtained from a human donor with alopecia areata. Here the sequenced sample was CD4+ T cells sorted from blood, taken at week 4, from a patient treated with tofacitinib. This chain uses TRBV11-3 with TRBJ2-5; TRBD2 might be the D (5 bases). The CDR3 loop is CASSRGGVGLSETQYF. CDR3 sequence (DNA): TGTGCCAGCAGCCGGGGTGGGGTCGGGTTGAGCGAGACCCAGTACTTC.